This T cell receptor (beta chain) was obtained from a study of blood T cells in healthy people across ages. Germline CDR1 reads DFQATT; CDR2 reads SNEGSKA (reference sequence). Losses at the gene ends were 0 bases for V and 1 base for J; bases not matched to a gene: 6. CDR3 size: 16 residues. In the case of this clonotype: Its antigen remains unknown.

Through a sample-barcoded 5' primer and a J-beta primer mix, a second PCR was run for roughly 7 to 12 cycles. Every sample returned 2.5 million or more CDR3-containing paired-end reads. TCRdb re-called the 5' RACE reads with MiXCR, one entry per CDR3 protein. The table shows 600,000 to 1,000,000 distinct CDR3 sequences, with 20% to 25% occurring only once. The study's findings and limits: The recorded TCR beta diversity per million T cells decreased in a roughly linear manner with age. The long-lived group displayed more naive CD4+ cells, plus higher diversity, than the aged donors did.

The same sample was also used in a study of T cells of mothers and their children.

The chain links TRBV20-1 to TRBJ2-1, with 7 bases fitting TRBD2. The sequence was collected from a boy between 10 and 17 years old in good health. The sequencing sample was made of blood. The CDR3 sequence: CSAREYWRESYNEQFF. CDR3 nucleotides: TGCAGTGCTAGAGAATACTGGCGGGAGTCCTACAATGAGCAGTTCTTC.